One T cell receptor (beta chain) is described in this entry. In germline, CDR1 is KGHSH, CDR2 LQKENI. The CDR3 totals 13 residues. Trimming took off 6 bases at V and 2 bases at J, with 10 bases between the two ends. These data come from a study of blood T cell repertoires in COVID-19. Original processing notes: Cell counts per sample came from amplifying reference gene primers. Data came from immunoSEQ multiplex PCR; TCRdb stores just in-frame clones and leaves some out. V and J calls and clone size are copied from that table; D and trimming were computed from the DNA. The sample yields roughly 35,000 clones, about 88% seen once.

The sample taken for sequencing was peripheral blood. This chain uses TRBV18 with TRBJ2-5; D is possibly TRBD1 (6 bases). This clonotype was obtained from a man in his 60s with active COVID-19. This CDR3 is CASSPTGQETQYF. Written as DNA, the CDR3 is TGTGCCAGCTCTCCGACAGGTCAAGAGACCCAGTACTTC.